This T cell receptor beta chain comes out of a study of blood T cell repertoires in COVID-19. Study at large: Sources were T cells, B-cell-depleted T cells, or PBMCs; the material itself was cDNA or gDNA.

The V gene's germline CDR1 is SGHRS and CDR2 YFSETQ. The CDR3 is 13 residues long. Trimming pared 0 bases from V and 5 bases from J, leaving 3 bases between. The table came from immunoSEQ multiplex PCR; TCRdb's copy has only in-frame clones and leaves some out. Of 100,000 to 150,000 clones listed, 82% were seen once; the top ten hold around 10%. The sequence was obtained from a human donor in a cohort sampled during active COVID-19. The specimen sequenced was peripheral blood. This chain links TRBV5-1 with TRBJ2-6; D is unresolved. CDR3 loop: CASSLDRANVLTF. In DNA, the CDR3 is TGCGCCAGCAGCTTGGATAGGGCCAACGTCCTGACTTTC.